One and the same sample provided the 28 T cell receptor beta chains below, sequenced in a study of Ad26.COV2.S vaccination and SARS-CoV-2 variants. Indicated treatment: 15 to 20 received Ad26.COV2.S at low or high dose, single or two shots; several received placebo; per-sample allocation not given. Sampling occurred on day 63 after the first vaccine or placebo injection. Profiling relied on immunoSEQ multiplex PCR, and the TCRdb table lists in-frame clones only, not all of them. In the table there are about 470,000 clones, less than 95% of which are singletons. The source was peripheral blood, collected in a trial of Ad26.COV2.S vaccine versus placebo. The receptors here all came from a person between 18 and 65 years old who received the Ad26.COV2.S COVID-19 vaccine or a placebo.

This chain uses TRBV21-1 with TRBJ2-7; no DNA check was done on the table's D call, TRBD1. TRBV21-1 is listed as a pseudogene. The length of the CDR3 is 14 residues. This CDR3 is CASRAGDRAYEQYF. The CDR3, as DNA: TGTGCCAGCAGAGCTGGGGACAGGGCCTACGAGCAGTACTTC.

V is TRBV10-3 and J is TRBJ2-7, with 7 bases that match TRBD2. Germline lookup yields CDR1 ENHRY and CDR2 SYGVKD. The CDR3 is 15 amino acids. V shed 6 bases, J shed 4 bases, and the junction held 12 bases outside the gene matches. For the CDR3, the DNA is TGTGCCATCAGAGCTCCAACGGGAGGCAGGTACGAGCAGTACTTC. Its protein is CAIRAPTGGRYEQYF.

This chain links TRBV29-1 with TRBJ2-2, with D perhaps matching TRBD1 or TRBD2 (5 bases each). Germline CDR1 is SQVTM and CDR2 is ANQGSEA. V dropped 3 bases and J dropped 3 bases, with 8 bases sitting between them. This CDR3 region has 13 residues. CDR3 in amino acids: CSVDEGYTGELFF. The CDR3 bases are TGCAGCGTTGACGAGGGGTACACCGGGGAGCTGTTTTTT.

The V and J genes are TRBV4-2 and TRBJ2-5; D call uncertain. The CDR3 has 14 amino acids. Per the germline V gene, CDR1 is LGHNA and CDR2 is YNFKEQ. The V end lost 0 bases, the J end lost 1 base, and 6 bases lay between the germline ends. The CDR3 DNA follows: TGTGCCAGCAGCCAAGATAGGAGCCAAGAGACCCAGTACTTC. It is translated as CASSQDRSQETQYF.

CDR3 protein: CASSDSTSTDTQYF. For the CDR3, the DNA is TGTGCCAGCAGCGATTCGACTAGCACAGATACGCAGTATTTT. V is TRBV5-6 and J is TRBJ2-3; D gene unclear. Trimming cost V 4 bases and J 0 bases, with 9 bases left between them. Germline assignment: CDR1 SGHDT and CDR2 YYEEEE. This CDR3 comprises 14 residues.

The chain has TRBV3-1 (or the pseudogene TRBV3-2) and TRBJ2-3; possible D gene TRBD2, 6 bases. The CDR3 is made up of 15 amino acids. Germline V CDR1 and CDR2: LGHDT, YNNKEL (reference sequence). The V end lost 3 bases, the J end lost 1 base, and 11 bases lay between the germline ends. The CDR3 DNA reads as TGTGCCAGCAGCCACCGGGAGACGGGCACAGATACGCAGTATTTT. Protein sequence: CASSHRETGTDTQYF.

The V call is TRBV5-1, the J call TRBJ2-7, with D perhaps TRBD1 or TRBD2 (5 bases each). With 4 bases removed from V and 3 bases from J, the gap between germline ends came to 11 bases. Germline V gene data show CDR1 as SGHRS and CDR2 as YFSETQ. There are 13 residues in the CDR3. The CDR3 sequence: CASSGVGDYEQYF. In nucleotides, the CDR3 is TGCGCCAGCAGCGGAGTGGGGGACTACGAGCAGTACTTC.

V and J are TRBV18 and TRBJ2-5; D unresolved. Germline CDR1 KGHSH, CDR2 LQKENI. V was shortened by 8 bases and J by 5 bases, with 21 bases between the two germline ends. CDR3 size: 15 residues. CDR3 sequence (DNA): TGTGCCAGCACATCTAGTGGCCTAATCCGCGAGACCCAGTACTTC. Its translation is CASTSSGLIRETQYF. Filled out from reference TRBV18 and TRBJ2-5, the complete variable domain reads NAGVMQNPRHLVRRRGQEARLRCSPMKGHSHVYWYRQLPEEGLKFMVYLQKENIIDESGMPKERFSAEFPKEGPSILRIQQVVRGDSAAYFCASTSSGLIRETQYFGPGTRLLVL.

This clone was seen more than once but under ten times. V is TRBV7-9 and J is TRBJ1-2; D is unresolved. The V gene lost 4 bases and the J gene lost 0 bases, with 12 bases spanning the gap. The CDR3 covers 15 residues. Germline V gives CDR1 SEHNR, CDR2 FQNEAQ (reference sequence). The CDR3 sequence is CASSSLDGANYGYTF. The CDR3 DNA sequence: TGTGCCAGCAGCTCGTTGGACGGGGCTAACTATGGCTACACCTTC.

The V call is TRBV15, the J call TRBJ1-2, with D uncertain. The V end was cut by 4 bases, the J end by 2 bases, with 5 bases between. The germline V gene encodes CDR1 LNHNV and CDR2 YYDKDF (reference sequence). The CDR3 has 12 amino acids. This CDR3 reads CATSNQNYGYTF. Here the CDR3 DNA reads TGTGCCACCAGCAACCAGAACTATGGCTACACCTTC.

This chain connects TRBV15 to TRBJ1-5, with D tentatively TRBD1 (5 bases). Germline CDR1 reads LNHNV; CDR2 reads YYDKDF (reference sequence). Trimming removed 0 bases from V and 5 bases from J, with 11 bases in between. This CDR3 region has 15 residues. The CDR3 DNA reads TGTGCCACCAGCAGAGACGATCGGGGGGATCAGCCCCAGCATTTT. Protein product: CATSRDDRGDQPQHF.

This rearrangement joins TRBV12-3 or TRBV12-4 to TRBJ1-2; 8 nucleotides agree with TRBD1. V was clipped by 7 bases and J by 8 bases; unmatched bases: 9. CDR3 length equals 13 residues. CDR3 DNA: TGTGCCAGCAAGTTCGGACAGGGTTTCGGCTACACCTTC. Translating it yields CASKFGQGFGYTF.

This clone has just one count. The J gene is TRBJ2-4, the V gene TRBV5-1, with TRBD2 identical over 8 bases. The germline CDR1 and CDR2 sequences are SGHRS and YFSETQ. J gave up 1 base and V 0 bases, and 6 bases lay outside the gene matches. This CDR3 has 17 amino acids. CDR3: CASSLATGGGAKNIQYF. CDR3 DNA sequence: TGCGCCAGCAGCTTGGCCACTGGCGGGGGGGCCAAAAACATTCAGTACTTC.

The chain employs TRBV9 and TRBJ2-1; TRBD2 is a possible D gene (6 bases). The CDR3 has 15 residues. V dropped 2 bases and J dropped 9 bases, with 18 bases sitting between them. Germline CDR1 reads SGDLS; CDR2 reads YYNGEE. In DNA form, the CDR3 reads TGTGCCAGCAGCGTCCCCACGGGGGAGATCGGTGAGCAGTTCTTC. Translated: CASSVPTGEIGEQFF.

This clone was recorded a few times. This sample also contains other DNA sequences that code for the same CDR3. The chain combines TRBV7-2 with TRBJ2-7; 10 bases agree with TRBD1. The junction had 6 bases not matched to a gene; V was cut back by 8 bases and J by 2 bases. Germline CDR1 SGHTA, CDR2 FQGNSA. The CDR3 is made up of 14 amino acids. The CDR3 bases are TGTGCCAGCTCTCCCGGGACAGGGGCCTACGAGCAGTACTTC. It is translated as CASSPGTGAYEQYF.

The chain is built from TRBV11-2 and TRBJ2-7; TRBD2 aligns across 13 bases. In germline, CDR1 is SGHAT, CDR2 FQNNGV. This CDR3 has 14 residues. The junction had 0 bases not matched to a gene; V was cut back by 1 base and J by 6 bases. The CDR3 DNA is TGTGCCAGCAGCTTAGGGACTAGCGGGAGCGAGCAGTACTTC. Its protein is CASSLGTSGSEQYF.

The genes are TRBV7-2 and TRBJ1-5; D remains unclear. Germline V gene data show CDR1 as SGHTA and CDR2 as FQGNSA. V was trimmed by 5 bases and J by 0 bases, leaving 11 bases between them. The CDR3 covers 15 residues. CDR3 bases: TGTGCCAGCAGCCCTCCGGGGAATAGCAATCAGCCCCAGCATTTT. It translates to CASSPPGNSNQPQHF.

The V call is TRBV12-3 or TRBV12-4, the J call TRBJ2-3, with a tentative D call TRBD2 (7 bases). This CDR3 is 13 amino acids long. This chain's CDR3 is CAQGGGHTDTQYF. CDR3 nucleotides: TGTGCTCAAGGGGGGGGGCACACAGATACGCAGTATTTT.

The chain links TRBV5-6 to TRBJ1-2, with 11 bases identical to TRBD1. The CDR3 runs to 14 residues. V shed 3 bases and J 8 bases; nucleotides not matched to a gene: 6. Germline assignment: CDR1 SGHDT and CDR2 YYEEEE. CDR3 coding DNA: TGTGCCAGCAGCTATTGGGACAGGGGGGACGGCTACACCTTC. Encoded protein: CASSYWDRGDGYTF.

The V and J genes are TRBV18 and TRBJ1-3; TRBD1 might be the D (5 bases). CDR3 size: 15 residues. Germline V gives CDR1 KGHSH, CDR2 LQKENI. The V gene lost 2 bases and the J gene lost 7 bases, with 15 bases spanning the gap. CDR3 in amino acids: CASSPDPGTKNTIYF. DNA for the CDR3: TGTGCCAGCTCACCAGACCCCGGGACGAAGAACACCATATATTTT.

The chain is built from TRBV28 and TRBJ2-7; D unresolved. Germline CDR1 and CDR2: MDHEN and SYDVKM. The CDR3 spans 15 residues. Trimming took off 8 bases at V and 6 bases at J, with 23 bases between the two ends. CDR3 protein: CASSIIRSFFAEQYF. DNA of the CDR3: TGTGCCAGCTCTATTATCCGGAGCTTTTTCGCCGAGCAGTACTTC.

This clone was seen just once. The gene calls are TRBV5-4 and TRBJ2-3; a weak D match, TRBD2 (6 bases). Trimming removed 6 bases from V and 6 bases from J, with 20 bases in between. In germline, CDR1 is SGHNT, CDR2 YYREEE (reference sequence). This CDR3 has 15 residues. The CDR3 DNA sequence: TGTGCCAGCACCCTCCGGGCGGGAACCCACGATACGCAGTATTTT. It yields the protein CASTLRAGTHDTQYF.

The CDR3 sequence is CASSVEIELGSEQFF. In nucleotides, the CDR3 is TGTGCCAGCAGCGTAGAGATAGAATTAGGAAGTGAGCAGTTCTTC. The chain has TRBV9 and TRBJ2-1; no clear D. The CDR3 runs to 15 residues. The germline V gene has CDR1 SGDLS and CDR2 YYNGEE. V was clipped by 0 bases and J by 9 bases, with 16 bases between them.

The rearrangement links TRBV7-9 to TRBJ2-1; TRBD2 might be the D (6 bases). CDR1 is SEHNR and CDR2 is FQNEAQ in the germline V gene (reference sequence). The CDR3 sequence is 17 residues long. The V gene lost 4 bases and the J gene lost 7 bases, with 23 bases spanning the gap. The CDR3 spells CASSSTEGQQQGNEQFF. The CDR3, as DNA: TGTGCCAGCAGCTCCACGGAGGGCCAGCAACAAGGGAATGAGCAGTTCTTC.

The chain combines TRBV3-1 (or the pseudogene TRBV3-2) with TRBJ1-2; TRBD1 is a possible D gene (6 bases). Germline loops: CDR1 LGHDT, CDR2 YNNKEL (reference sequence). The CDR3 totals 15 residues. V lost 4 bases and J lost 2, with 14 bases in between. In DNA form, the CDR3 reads TGTGCCAGCAGCCTTACGTCGACAGGAAACTATGGCTACACCTTC. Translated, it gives CASSLTSTGNYGYTF.

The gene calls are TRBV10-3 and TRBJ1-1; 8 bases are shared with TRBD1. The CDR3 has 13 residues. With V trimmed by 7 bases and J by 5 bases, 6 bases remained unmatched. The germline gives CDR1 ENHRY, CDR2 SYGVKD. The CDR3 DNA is TGTGCCATCACTCAGGGGGCGGTTACTGAAGCTTTCTTT. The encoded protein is CAITQGAVTEAFF.

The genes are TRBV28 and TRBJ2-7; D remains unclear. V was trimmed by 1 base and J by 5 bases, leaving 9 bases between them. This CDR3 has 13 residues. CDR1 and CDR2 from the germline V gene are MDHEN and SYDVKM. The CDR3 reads CASSLFQYNEQYF. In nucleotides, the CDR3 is TGTGCCAGCAGTTTATTCCAGTACAACGAGCAGTACTTC.

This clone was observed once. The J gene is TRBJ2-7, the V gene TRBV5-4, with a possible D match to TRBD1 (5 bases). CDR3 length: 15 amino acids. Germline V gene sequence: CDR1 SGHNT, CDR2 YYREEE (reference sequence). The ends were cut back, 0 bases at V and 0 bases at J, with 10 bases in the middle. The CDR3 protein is CASSLEGASSYEQYF. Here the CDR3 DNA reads TGTGCCAGCAGCTTGGAAGGGGCGAGCTCCTACGAGCAGTACTTC.